The 21 T cell receptor beta chains reported below all come from one sample, sequenced in a study of molecular identifiers for immune sequencing clone quantification. TCRdb independently ran MiXCR on the PCR reads; one entry per CDR3 protein. The sample holds about 330,000 distinct CDR3 sequences, roughly 24% seen once. Sequenced: naive CD8+ T cells from blood, with Jurkat cell RNA spiked in. Subset noted: FACS-sorted CD8+CD4-CCR7+CD45RA+ naive T cells. Receptors were obtained from a human donor in good health. Some libraries in this study had Jurkat cell RNA spiked in.

This rearrangement joins TRBV6-2 or TRBV6-3 to TRBJ1-2; D perhaps matches TRBD1 (5 bases). Trimming cost V 10 bases and J 8 bases, with 23 bases left between them. The CDR3 length is 14 residues. The germline V gene has CDR1 MNHEY and CDR2 SVGEGT. CDR3 residues: CATLGRGTTDGYTF. DNA for the CDR3: TGTGCCACCCTTGGTCGCGGGACCACCGACGGCTACACCTTC.

This clonotype was picked up a small number of times. The chain couples TRBV16 to TRBJ1-5; 10 bases fit TRBD1. The CDR3 sequence is 16 residues long. V was pared by 4 bases and J by 5 bases, with 8 bases of the junction left unmatched. Germline V gene data show CDR1 as KGHSY and CDR2 as FQNENV. CDR3 protein: CASSPWTGGIDQPQHF. CDR3 sequence (DNA): TGTGCCAGCAGCCCCTGGACAGGGGGGATAGATCAGCCCCAGCATTTT.

This clonotype was counted ten times or more. This chain links TRBV29-1 with TRBJ2-2, with D unresolved. The CDR3 runs to 12 residues. CDR1 is SQVTM, CDR2 ANQGSEA, per germline. V gave up 4 bases and J gave up 5 bases, with 8 bases separating them. CDR3: CSVVQWTGELFF. The CDR3 DNA reads TGCAGCGTTGTACAATGGACCGGGGAGCTGTTTTTT.

This clonotype was seen at least ten times. The chain employs TRBV6-2 or TRBV6-3 and TRBJ2-7, with D possibly matching TRBD2 (6 bases). Germline loops: CDR1 MNHEY, CDR2 SVGEGT. The V gene lost 7 bases and the J gene lost 5 bases, with 15 bases spanning the gap. This CDR3 has 13 residues. The DNA of the CDR3 is TGTGCCAGCATAAGGTCGGGGGTTGACGAGCAGTACTTC. Residues: CASIRSGVDEQYF.

At least ten counts were recorded for this clonotype. V and J are TRBV7-9 and TRBJ1-2, with D unclear. Between the trimmed V and J ends, which lost 5 bases and 7 bases, there was a span of 11 bases. CDR3 length: 12 residues. Per germline, CDR1 SEHNR and CDR2 FQNEAQ (reference sequence). CDR3 in DNA: TGTGCCAGCAGCCAGTCGTCGTCTGGCTACACCTTC. This codes for CASSQSSSGYTF.

On this clonotype itself: This sequence may be a read error, since a much larger clone differs from it by one base. The CDR3 DNA reads as TGTGCCAGCAGCTGGAGGGGGGGGGCTGAAGCTTTCTTT. It codes for CASSWRGGAEAFF. The rearrangement links TRBV5-6 to TRBJ1-1; maybe TRBD1 (6 bases). V lost 3 bases and J 6 bases, leaving 12 bases between the germline ends. This CDR3 is built from 13 residues. Looked up from germline, CDR1 is SGHDT and CDR2 is YYEEEE.

This clonotype appeared a few times. The chain combines TRBV29-1 with TRBJ2-7, with D tentatively TRBD1 (6 bases). The ends were cut back, 4 bases at V and 1 base at J, with 17 bases in the middle. The CDR3 is 15 amino acids. Germline assignment: CDR1 SQVTM and CDR2 ANQGSEA. CDR3 nucleotides: TGCAGCGTTGTTGTGGTCGGGCAGGGGTCCTACGAGCAGTACTTC. Translated, it gives CSVVVVGQGSYEQYF.

In its sample, this clonotype was seen many times. The V gene is TRBV9, the J gene TRBJ2-3; the match to TRBD2 covers 9 bases. Unmatched junction bases numbered 2, after V lost 3 bases and J lost 0 bases. The germline V gene encodes CDR1 SGDLS and CDR2 YYNGEE. The CDR3 extends over 15 amino acids. DNA for the CDR3: TGTGCCAGCAGCGGAACTAGCGGGAGCACAGATACGCAGTATTTT. It specifies CASSGTSGSTDTQYF. Supplemented by reference TRBV9 and TRBJ2-3, the full variable domain reads DSGVTQTPKHLITATGQRVTLRCSPRSGDLSVYWYQQSLDQGLQFLIQYYNGEERAKGNILERFSAQQFPDLHSELNLSSLELGDSALYFCASSGTSGSTDTQYFGPGTRLTVL.

This clonotype showed up just a few times. The V and J genes are TRBV9 and TRBJ2-2; D may be TRBD1 or TRBD2 (6 bases each). The CDR3 spans 14 residues. The V end was cut by 2 bases, the J end by 6 bases, with 11 bases between. Germline CDR1 SGDLS, CDR2 YYNGEE. In DNA form, the CDR3 reads TGTGCCAGCAGCGTGGGGGGCGGCCCCGGGGAGCTGTTTTTT. This codes for CASSVGGGPGELFF.

This chain uses TRBV19 with TRBJ2-7; D uncertain. This CDR3 is built from 15 residues. Trimming removed 3 bases from V and 6 bases from J, with 18 bases in between. Germline CDR1 is LNHDA and CDR2 is SQIVND (reference sequence). The CDR3 sequence: CASSISDFALGEQYF. As DNA, the CDR3 is TGTGCCAGTAGTATCTCCGACTTTGCCTTGGGCGAGCAGTACTTC. Full variable domain (missing parts from reference TRBV19 and TRBJ2-7): DGGITQSPKYLFRKEGQNVTLSCEQNLNHDAMYWYRQDPGQGLRLIYYSQIVNDFQKGDIAEGYSVSREKKESFPLTVTSAQKNPTAFYLCASSISDFALGEQYFGPGTRLTVT.

The chain links TRBV11-2 to TRBJ2-7, with 9 bases aligning to TRBD1. The CDR3 has 16 amino acids. J lost 1 base, V lost 4 bases, and 8 bases had no gene match. Germline V gene sequence: CDR1 SGHAT, CDR2 FQNNGV. The CDR3 region is CASSSDPGQGSYEQYF. The CDR3 coding sequence is TGTGCCAGCAGCTCGGATCCGGGACAGGGTTCCTACGAGCAGTACTTC.

The chain is built from TRBV13 and TRBJ1-5; D is unresolved. Germline V gene lookup returns CDR1 PRHDT and CDR2 FYEKMQ (reference sequence). The germline V and J ends were trimmed by 0 bases and 0 bases, with 6 bases remaining between them. This CDR3 contains 15 residues. The CDR3 loop reads CASSLGRNSNQPQHF. For the CDR3, the DNA is TGTGCCAGCAGCTTAGGACGGAATAGCAATCAGCCCCAGCATTTT.

This clonotype was counted only a few times. The rearrangement joins TRBV12-3 or TRBV12-4 to TRBJ2-5; D is unclear. CDR3 length equals 12 residues. V gave up 6 bases and J gave up 3 bases, with 8 bases separating them. The CDR3 DNA is TGTGCCAGCAGCCCAGATAAAGAGACCCAGTACTTC. It translates to CASSPDKETQYF.

This clonotype was detected ten times or more. The genes are TRBV5-1 and TRBJ2-5; TRBD2 might be the D (5 bases). The CDR3 length is 14 residues. The germline V gene encodes CDR1 SGHRS and CDR2 YFSETQ. V lost 2 bases and J lost 2, with 10 bases in between. This CDR3 is CASSFLGIQETQYF. The CDR3 coding sequence is TGCGCCAGCAGCTTCCTCGGGATTCAAGAGACCCAGTACTTC.

There are a few counts of this clonotype. This rearrangement joins TRBV20-1 to TRBJ2-2; the D is unclear. Germline V lookup: CDR1 DFQATT, CDR2 SNEGSKA (reference sequence). Trimming pared 2 bases from V and 1 base from J, leaving 8 bases between. The CDR3 totals 14 residues. CDR3 protein: CSARWGKNTGELFF. The CDR3 nucleotides read TGCAGTGCTAGATGGGGAAAGAACACCGGGGAGCTGTTTTTT.

The chain couples TRBV2 to TRBJ2-7; 8 bases are a match to TRBD2. The CDR3 sequence is 14 residues long. The germline CDR1 and CDR2 sequences are SNHLY and FYNNEI. With V trimmed by 6 bases and J by 3 bases, 7 bases remained unmatched. CDR3 nucleotide sequence: TGTGCCAGCAGGCCGGGACTAGTCCTCTACGAGCAGTACTTC. It codes for CASRPGLVLYEQYF.

This chain joins TRBV19 and TRBJ2-1; weak D call: TRBD1 (5 bases). CDR1 is LNHDA, CDR2 SQIVND, per germline (reference sequence). V lost 3 bases to trimming and J lost 7 bases, with 10 bases between them. The CDR3 runs 13 residues. The CDR3 DNA reads TGTGCCAGTAGTATTTACCAGGGTAATGAGCAGTTCTTC. Translated, it gives CASSIYQGNEQFF.

This clonotype was picked up one time. Just one base apart from a much larger clone, this may be a read error. The gene calls are TRBV7-2 and TRBJ1-6; D not resolved. The CDR3 consists of 16 residues. CDR1 and CDR2 from the germline V gene are SGHTA and FQGNSA. The CDR3 spells CASGLDRSSYNSPLHF. CDR3 nucleotide sequence: TGTGCCAGCGGCTTAGACCGTAGCTCCTATAATTCACCCCTCCACTTT.

This clonotype was counted only a few times. The chain carries TRBV7-6 and TRBJ1-1; possible D gene TRBD1, 5 bases. V lost 5 bases and J 0 bases, leaving 22 bases between the germline ends. The CDR3 totals 18 residues. Germline values: CDR1 SGHVS, CDR2 FNYEAQ. The CDR3 spells CASSTNRGTESMNTEAFF. CDR3 DNA: TGTGCCAGCAGCACAAATCGGGGGACGGAGTCTATGAACACTGAAGCTTTCTTT. The full variable domain, with the rest looked up from reference TRBV7-6 and TRBJ1-1, is GAGVSQSPRYKVTKRGQDVALRCDPISGHVSLYWYRQALGQGPEFLTYFNYEAQQDKSGLPNDRFSAERPEGSISTLTIQRTEQRDSAMYRCASSTNRGTESMNTEAFFGQGTRLTVV.

This clonotype showed up many times. The CDR3 region has the DNA TGCAGCGTTGTTGGCGGAGCGGTCACTGAAGCTTTCTTT. Protein: CSVVGGAVTEAFF. The chain links TRBV29-1 to TRBJ1-1; no firm D call. Trimming cost V 4 bases and J 4 bases, with 13 bases left between them. CDR3 length: 13 residues. In germline, CDR1 is SQVTM, CDR2 ANQGSEA. The whole variable domain, remainder taken from reference TRBV29-1 and TRBJ1-1, is SAVISQKPSRDICQRGTSLTIQCQVDSQVTMMFWYRQQPGQSLTLIATANQGSEATYESGFVIDKFPISRPNLTFSTLTVSNMSPEDSSIYLCSVVGGAVTEAFFGQGTRLTVV.

On this clonotype: Relative to the germline gene, one junction end is altered; a read error may explain this. The chain joins TRBV14 to TRBJ2-3; D is perhaps TRBD2 (5 bases). This CDR3 has 15 residues. The V gene's germline CDR1 is SGHDN and CDR2 FVKESK. Here the CDR3 reads CASSQEASHRDAQYF. In nucleotides, the CDR3 is TGTGCCAGCAGCCAAGAGGCTAGCCACCGAGATGCGCAGTATTTT.